The rows below give T cell receptor beta chains drawn from one sample of a study of PD-L1 blockade in urothelial cancer. TCRdb's copy holds only in-frame clones and misses some; the assay was immunoSEQ multiplex PCR. Among around 100,000 clones listed, around 93% were seen once. The sequencing here drew on PBMCs, taken around atezolizumab (anti-PD-L1) treatment. The source of these receptors is a man aged 55 to 70 with urothelial cancer. CDR3s include the opening cysteine and the closing phenylalanine or tryptophan. The D gene is left open where the match is weak. A clone size is listed for some rows: how often the clone was seen (once, few, many), or a class if it is expanded.

J	D	V	length	size	CDR3	DNA
TRBJ2-7	NA	TRBV5-4	15	NA	CASSIKTGTAHEQYF	TGTGCCAGCAGCATAAAGACAGGAACCGCGCACGAGCAGTACTTC
TRBJ2-5	TRBD2	TRBV11-2	13	NA	CASSSARGGPLYF	TGTGCCAGCAGCTCCGCGCGGGGGGGACCTTTGTACTTC
TRBJ2-1	TRBD2	TRBV9	17	NA	CASSVVAGASSYNEQFF	TGTGCCAGCAGCGTAGTGGCGGGAGCGAGCTCCTACAATGAGCAGTTCTTC
TRBJ2-3	NA	TRBV5-8	14	NA	CASSQGGRTDTQYF	TGTGCCAGCAGCCAGGGGGGTCGCACAGATACGCAGTATTTT
TRBJ2-3	TRBD2	TRBV5-1	18	NA	CASSLWASGTTSTDTQYF	TGCGCCAGCAGCTTGTGGGCTAGCGGTACCACTAGCACAGATACGCAGTATTTT
TRBJ1-4	NA	TRBV9	16	NA	CASSRQQGSTNEKLFF	TGTGCCAGCAGCAGACAACAGGGTTCAACTAATGAAAAACTGTTTTTT
TRBJ2-1	NA	TRBV5-1	14	once	CASSRSDSYNEQFF	TGCGCCAGCAGCAGGAGCGACAGTTACAATGAGCAGTTCTTC
TRBJ2-3	TRBD1	TRBV10-3	16	once	CAISGTGGTSTDTQYF	TGTGCCATCAGTGGGACAGGGGGAACTAGCACAGATACGCAGTATTTT
TRBJ2-7	TRBD1	TRBV5-1	14	NA	CASSLQTGGYEQYF	TGCGCCAGCAGCTTGCAGACAGGGGGTTACGAGCAGTACTTC
TRBJ2-5	TRBD2	TRBV2	15	few	CASSGEGTTEETQYF	TGTGCCAGCAGCGGGGAAGGGACTACCGAAGAGACCCAGTACTTC